This is a list of T cell receptor beta chains from one sample in a study of cytomegalovirus exposure and HLA in healthy donors. TCRdb keeps only in-frame clones here, not all; method: immunoSEQ multiplex PCR. The table has under 150,000 clones, about four fifths seen once. Input material: PBMCs. Receptors were obtained from a young man in good health and CMV-seronegative. Both conserved end residues are part of each CDR3. Clone size is not always given. Where it is, it says once, few, many or a class for expanded clones.

V: TRBV28
size: .
CDR3: CASSLEGPYGYTF

V: TRBV27
size: .
CDR3: CASSLTLGGGNYGYTF

V: TRBV5-6
size: .
CDR3: CASSLGQGARRSTEAFF

V: TRBV9
size: .
CDR3: CASGGLAHNEQFF

V: TRBV6-5
size: few
CDR3: CASSYLNRGTEAFF

V: TRBV19
size: few
CDR3: CASQGQKNTEAFF

V: TRBV6-1
size: few
CDR3: CASRTGTGGIYEQYF

V: TRBV28
size: .
CDR3: CASRQDRGLFNEKLFF

V: TRBV7-6
size: .
CDR3: CASSPSGSYGYTF

V: TRBV2
size: .
CDR3: CASSETGGLGGDTEAFF

V: TRBV29-1
size: few
CDR3: CSVGPLNYGYTF

V: TRBV28
size: once
CDR3: CASSLGTSGGTDTQYF

V: TRBV6-1
size: .
CDR3: CASSEVGSGLREQFF

V: TRBV7-7
size: .
CDR3: CASSLSEFTEAFF

V: TRBV6-6
size: few
CDR3: CASSVRGTYEQYF

V: TRBV27
size: .
CDR3: CASSLRTSGRFEQFF

V: TRBV7-9
size: .
CDR3: CASSPGQDYGYTF

V: TRBV9
size: .
CDR3: CASSPGGGGLGREQYF

V: TRBV6-8
size: .
CDR3: CASSLGQGPPQGQFSGIKNIQYF

V: TRBV27
size: .
CDR3: CASSSSGGEGEKLFF

V: TRBV28
size: .
CDR3: CASSLDRQGVNGYTF

V: TRBV5-1
size: .
CDR3: CASSLAKGQGGNEQFF

V: TRBV27
size: .
CDR3: CASSKGLAGITYEQYF